These 18 T cell receptor beta chains were all obtained from the same sample, sequenced in a study of Tregs in tolerant kidney transplant recipients. Repertoires were generated with immunoSEQ multiplex PCR, while TCRdb's copy carries only in-frame clones and drops some. The sample has 65,000 to 85,000 clones, 75% to 95% seen once. The nonmyeloablative bone marrow transplants came from related graft donors, with transient mixed chimerism. This specimen was CD4+ T cells from blood (PBMCs), taken 24 months after the transplant. All receptors derive from a human patient who received a combined kidney and bone marrow transplant. Part of the T cells may come from the graft donor.

The V and J genes are TRBV2 and TRBJ2-3, with 15 bases aligning to TRBD2. The germline gives CDR1 SNHLY, CDR2 FYNNEI. The CDR3 sequence is 14 residues long. J gave up 4 bases and V 10 bases, and 3 bases lay outside the gene matches. The CDR3 DNA reads as TGTGCCACGGGACTAGCGGGGGGCCCAGATACGCAGTATTTT. Its translation: CATGLAGGPDTQYF.

The rearrangement links TRBV2 to TRBJ2-6; possible D gene TRBD2, 5 bases. Germline-derived CDR1 and CDR2 are SNHLY and FYNNEI. This CDR3 has 16 amino acids. V was shortened by 8 bases and J by 4 bases, with 18 bases between the two germline ends. The CDR3: CASRSPPGWGANVLTF. CDR3 DNA: TGTGCCAGCCGGAGCCCACCGGGGTGGGGGGCCAACGTCCTGACTTTC.

The chain uses TRBV6-5 and TRBJ2-1; 8 bases align to TRBD2. CDR1 and CDR2 from the germline V gene are MNHEY and SVGAGI. The CDR3 spans 16 residues. Trimming took 4 bases from V and 6 from J; bases not matched to a gene: 11. CDR3 bases: TGTGCCAGCAGTTTTGACGGGACTAGATGGGGCAATGAGCAGTTCTTC. Encoded protein: CASSFDGTRWGNEQFF.

J is TRBJ2-7 and V is TRBV9; 12 positions agree with TRBD2. The germline CDR1 and CDR2 sequences are SGDLS and YYNGEE. The CDR3 length is 15 residues. V was clipped by 4 bases and J by 3 bases; unmatched bases: 5. For the CDR3, the DNA is TGTGCCAGCAGCCTCCTAGCGGGGGGGATCTACGAGCAGTACTTC. Residues: CASSLLAGGIYEQYF.

The table lists this clone with a count of one. The V call is TRBV18, the J call TRBJ1-3; D uncertain. CDR3 length equals 14 residues. V lost 2 bases and J lost 0, with 5 bases in between. Germline-derived CDR1 and CDR2 are KGHSH and LQKENI. The chain's CDR3 is CASSPASSGNTIYF. CDR3 nucleotide sequence: TGTGCCAGCTCACCAGCCAGCTCTGGAAACACCATATATTTT.

The rearrangement joins TRBV7-9 to TRBJ1-1; TRBD1 matches at 8 bases. V was clipped by 4 bases and J by 0 bases; unmatched bases: 16. This CDR3 contains 19 residues. Germline CDR1 SEHNR, CDR2 FQNEAQ (reference sequence). The CDR3 sequence is CASSSIPRGHGRMNTEAFF. The CDR3 DNA follows: TGTGCCAGCAGCTCAATCCCCAGGGGGCATGGTAGGATGAACACTGAAGCTTTCTTT.

This clone was counted only a few times. The chain recombines TRBV6-4 with TRBJ2-2; 10 positions agree with TRBD2. Germline CDR1 MRHNA, CDR2 SNTAGT. The V gene end was trimmed by 7 bases and the J gene end by 4 bases; junction bases not matched to a gene: 6. The CDR3 covers 15 residues. The CDR3 DNA is TGTGCCAGCAAAGAACTAGCGGGGTTCACCGGGGAGCTGTTTTTT. Residues: CASKELAGFTGELFF.

CDR3 amino acids: CASSQAFGQETQYF. CDR3 bases: TGTGCCAGCAGCCAAGCGTTCGGCCAAGAGACCCAGTACTTC. This sequence joins TRBV14 and TRBJ2-5; D call uncertain. Trimming cost V 1 base and J 1 base, with 7 bases left between them. Germline CDR1 SGHDN, CDR2 FVKESK. This CDR3 comprises 14 residues. The variable domain in full, completed from reference TRBV14 and TRBJ2-5, reads EAGVTQFPSHSVIEKGQTVTLRCDPISGHDNLYWYRRVMGKEIKFLLHFVKESKQDESGMPNNRFLAERTGGTYSTLKVQPAELEDSGVYFCASSQAFGQETQYFGPGTRLLVL.

The V call is TRBV4-2, the J call TRBJ2-5, with D tentatively TRBD1 (6 bases). This CDR3 is built from 16 residues. Trimming shortened V by 0 bases and J by 4 bases, and 15 bases separated the two germline ends. From germline, CDR1 is LGHNA and CDR2 YNFKEQ. The CDR3 DNA is TGTGCCAGCAGCCAAGATGGCTCTGGGGGCGGAGAGACCCAGTACTTC. It is translated as CASSQDGSGGGETQYF.

A remark on this clone: Germline is not matched at one junction end, which may reflect a read error. The same CDR3 is also encoded by other DNA sequences in this sample. The genes are TRBV4-2 and TRBJ1-6, with a possible D match to TRBD1 (5 bases). CDR3 size: 15 residues. Germline CDR1 LGHNA, CDR2 YNFKEQ. CDR3 nucleotides: TGTGCCAGCAGCCAAGCGGGACTGTATAATTCCCCCCTCCACTTT. Amino acid sequence: CASSQAGLYNSPLHF.

This clone showed up just once. V and J are TRBV11-1 and TRBJ2-7; weak D call: TRBD2 (5 bases). Trimming removed 7 bases at V and 3 bases at J, with 16 bases between. Per the germline V gene, CDR1 is SGHAT and CDR2 is FQDESV (reference sequence). The CDR3 has 14 amino acids. CDR3 protein: CASTPFGGRYEQYF. CDR3 nucleotide sequence: TGTGCCAGCACCCCCTTTGGAGGCCGCTACGAGCAGTACTTC.

The gene calls are TRBV10-3 and TRBJ2-3; D may be TRBD2 (6 bases). V was shortened by 7 bases and J by 5 bases, with 16 bases between the two germline ends. CDR3 length: 14 amino acids. Germline CDR1 and CDR2: ENHRY and SYGVKD. The chain's CDR3 is CAITPREAEDTQYF. The CDR3 DNA reads as TGTGCCATCACACCCAGGGAGGCGGAAGATACGCAGTATTTT.

The chain combines TRBV11-3 with TRBJ2-2; 7 bases agree with TRBD2. The CDR3 sequence is 14 residues long. Unmatched junction bases numbered 8, after V lost 4 bases and J lost 9 bases. Germline CDR1 SGHNT, CDR2 YENEEA. The DNA of the CDR3 is TGTGCCAGCAGCTCAACTCCCGGGGGGAGGGAGCTGTTTTTT. Protein sequence: CASSSTPGGRELFF.

This clone came up once. The CDR3 protein is CAWRESLVFYNEQFF. The CDR3 DNA reads TGTGCCTGGAGAGAATCGCTAGTCTTTTACAATGAGCAGTTCTTC. The chain joins TRBV30 to TRBJ2-1; D uncertain. The V gene's germline CDR1 is GTSNPN and CDR2 SVGIG (reference sequence). V lost 3 bases and J 4 bases, leaving 16 bases between the germline ends. This CDR3 has 15 amino acids.

V usage is TRBV21-1 and J usage is TRBJ1-1; TRBD1, the table's D call, was not compared with the DNA. TRBV21-1 is listed as a pseudogene. The CDR3 spans 14 residues. In nucleotides, the CDR3 is TGTGCCAGGGGGACAGGGATGGGCCACACTGAAGCTTTCTTT. Its translation: CARGTGMGHTEAFF.

This chain joins TRBV9 and TRBJ2-2; 10 positions agree with TRBD2. Germline values: CDR1 SGDLS, CDR2 YYNGEE. Losses at the gene ends were 4 bases for V and 2 bases for J; bases not matched to a gene: 2. The length of the CDR3 is 15 residues. The CDR3 loop reads CASSRTSGNTGELFF. For the CDR3, the DNA is TGTGCCAGCAGCCGGACTAGCGGAAACACCGGGGAGCTGTTTTTT.

This chain links TRBV2 with TRBJ2-5; D possibly corresponds to TRBD2 (5 bases). The V and J ends lost 0 bases and 4 bases respectively, with 15 bases between them. CDR3 length: 16 amino acids. Germline-derived CDR1 and CDR2 are SNHLY and FYNNEI. The CDR3 is CASSEARVGRGETQYF. In DNA form, the CDR3 reads TGTGCCAGCAGTGAAGCGAGGGTGGGCCGGGGAGAGACCCAGTACTTC.

This clone was picked up one time. The chain recombines TRBV5-8 with TRBJ2-2; 12 nucleotides line up with TRBD1. Germline lookup yields CDR1 SGHTS and CDR2 YDEGEE. The trim removed 2 bases at V and 4 bases at J, leaving 3 bases unmatched. This CDR3 contains 16 residues. The CDR3 DNA is TGTGCCAGCAGCTTAGGGGACAGGGGGCCCACCGGGGAGCTGTTTTTT. Its protein is CASSLGDRGPTGELFF.